The sample holds a few counts of the clone carrying this T cell receptor (beta chain). Its specificity is not known. The CDR3 runs to 15 residues. The germline V gene has CDR1 KGHDR and CDR2 SFDVKD. V lost 3 bases and J 5 bases, leaving 15 bases between the germline ends. This record comes from a study of T-cell reconstitution after alpha-beta-depleted transplantation in children. A TCRbeta library incorporating unique molecular identifiers was prepared. TCRdb independently ran MiXCR on the PCR reads; one entry per CDR3 protein. The sample lists 500,000 or so distinct CDR3 sequences; about an eighth were seen once. General study findings and limits: T-cell counts and diversity at one year post-transplant came mainly from newly produced T cells.

This specimen was PBMCs, mostly from graft donor cells, taken 180 days after TCRalphabeta/CD19-depleted stem cell transplant. This sequence was found in a female patient between 2 and 15 years old who had a stem cell transplant for aplastic anemia, so the T cells may come from the graft donor. The chain joins TRBV24-1 to TRBJ2-5; tentative D call: TRBD2 (7 bases). CDR3 loop: CATSDPEGGIETQYF. CDR3 DNA sequence: TGTGCCACCAGTGATCCTGAGGGGGGGATCGAGACCCAGTACTTC.